The TCR beta chain under discussion was sequenced for a study of blood T cell repertoires in COVID-19. CDR3 length: 16 residues. V was pared by 2 bases and J by 6 bases, with 10 bases of the junction left unmatched. CDR1 is MNHNS and CDR2 is SASEGT in the germline V gene. Produced via immunoSEQ multiplex PCR; TCRdb's table is partial and in-frame only. The sample has over 110,000 clones, about 89% seen once. The sequenced sample was PBMCs or T cells enriched from blood (not recorded which). The rearrangement uses TRBV6-1 and TRBJ2-5; 9 positions agree with TRBD1. This receptor was identified in a man aged 55 to 70 who had recovered from COVID-19. CDR3 sequence reads: CASSELQQGATKTQYF. The CDR3 nucleotides are TGTGCCAGCAGTGAACTTCAACAGGGGGCTACGAAGACCCAGTACTTC.